This T cell receptor beta chain derives from a study of T cell responses to AZD1222 COVID-19 vaccine. Overall study: Both about-4-week and about-12-week second-dose recipients were combined.

Measured with immunoSEQ multiplex PCR; TCRdb has only the in-frame clones, and not every one. The repertoire consists of about 94,000 clones, with about 90% occurring once and the leading ten covering approximately 9.1%. V was trimmed by 3 bases and J by 0 bases, leaving 9 bases between them. Germline CDR1 and CDR2: ENHRY and SYGVKD. This CDR3 has 14 residues. On this clone itself: The antigen remains unidentified.

Overall study findings and caveats: Sampling captured repertoires only after the peak T cell response.

The TCR was taken from an adult in good health. Sequenced material: peripheral blood, taken on day 0 of AZD1222 vaccination. The rearrangement uses TRBV10-3 and TRBJ2-7; D not certain. The CDR3 sequence: CAISEQLPSYEQYF. In DNA, the CDR3 is TGTGCCATCAGTGAACAGCTGCCCTCCTACGAGCAGTACTTC.